This T cell receptor (beta chain) came from a study of cytomegalovirus exposure and HLA in healthy donors. Study-wide results and limits: CMV serostatus was the sole immune exposure data available. V- and J-gene trimming of TCR beta was linked (in a later analysis) to a missense DCLRE1C variant. Associated with cytomegalovirus, according to the listing, were about 160 TCR beta chains. Later analysis reportedly placed an Asian-associated ancestry cluster below the roughly 680-donor mean in N-insertions.

Both 60 Vbeta primers and 13 Jbeta primers went into the PCR. Some clones are missing from TCRdb's copy, which holds only in-frame ones; the method was immunoSEQ multiplex PCR. The data contain about 87,000 clones, around 68% of them singletons. This clone was detected only once. Its antigen is not known. This sample also contains other DNA sequences that code for the same CDR3. Per germline, CDR1 MNHEY and CDR2 SVGAGI. CDR3 length equals 12 residues. V lost 6 bases and J lost 3, with 8 bases in between. This receptor was identified in a man aged 25 to 40 in good health and CMV-seropositive. Sequencing input: PBMCs. The J gene is TRBJ1-2, the V gene TRBV6-5, with D maybe TRBD1 (6 bases). The CDR3 is CASRQGYYGYTF. CDR3 DNA: TGTGCCAGCAGGCAGGGGTACTATGGCTACACCTTC.